One sample yielded the 24 T cell receptor beta chains listed below, sequenced in a study of cytomegalovirus exposure and HLA in healthy donors. Primers included in the PCR were 60 Vbeta and 13 Jbeta primers. Libraries were prepared by immunoSEQ multiplex PCR; TCRdb keeps only in-frame clonotypes and omits some of them. Counted here are around 150,000 clones, roughly 82% occurring once; the ten biggest clones make up roughly 3%. Input material: PBMCs. The source is a woman aged 50 to 60 in good health and CMV-seropositive.

The rearrangement joins TRBV18 to TRBJ2-1; a weak D match, TRBD1 (5 bases). This CDR3 contains 16 residues. Trimming left V 0 bases short and J 6 bases short, with 15 bases between. The V gene's germline CDR1 is KGHSH and CDR2 LQKENI. CDR3 sequence (DNA): TGTGCCAGCTCACCACCGCGTAGTATCAGGGTCAATGAGCAGTTCTTC. It yields the protein CASSPPRSIRVNEQFF.

This clone was found once. V and J are TRBV14 and TRBJ1-2, with D possibly being TRBD1 (6 bases). The CDR3 length is 15 residues. The V gene lost 5 bases and the J gene lost 4 bases, with 17 bases spanning the gap. Germline CDR1 reads SGHDN; CDR2 reads FVKESK. For the CDR3, the DNA is TGTGCCAGCAGCGCCAACAGGGTCACCCTCTATGGCTACACCTTC. Residues: CASSANRVTLYGYTF.

V and J are TRBV6-5 and TRBJ1-5; perhaps TRBD1 as D (5 bases). Between the trimmed V and J ends, which lost 0 bases and 7 bases, there was a span of 13 bases. CDR1 is MNHEY, CDR2 SVGAGI, per germline. This CDR3 spans 15 amino acids. The DNA of the CDR3 is TGTGCCAGCAGTTACTCTTCGGTGGGGCGGCAGCCCCAGCATTTT. Protein product: CASSYSSVGRQPQHF.

The sample holds one count of this clone. V and J are TRBV19 and TRBJ1-5; 10 positions agree with TRBD1. V gave up 6 bases and J gave up 5 bases; unmatched junction bases: 7. The V gene's germline CDR1 is LNHDA and CDR2 SQIVND (reference sequence). This CDR3 is built from 15 residues. The CDR3 protein is CASRQTGGPYQPQHF. As DNA, the CDR3 is TGTGCCAGTAGACAGACAGGGGGCCCTTATCAGCCCCAGCATTTT.

The J gene is TRBJ2-3, the V gene TRBV18; 10 positions agree with TRBD2. The CDR3 totals 14 residues. Germline V gene data show CDR1 as KGHSH and CDR2 as LQKENI. The junction had 4 bases not matched to a gene; V was cut back by 4 bases and J by 6 bases. The chain's CDR3 is CASSQLAGVDTQYF. The CDR3 DNA follows: TGTGCCAGCTCACAGCTAGCGGGGGTGGATACGCAGTATTTT.

The rearrangement joins TRBV5-1 to TRBJ2-3, with D tentatively TRBD1 (6 bases). Trimming pared 0 bases from V and 0 bases from J, leaving 8 bases between. Germline loops: CDR1 SGHRS, CDR2 YFSETQ. The CDR3 is made up of 15 amino acids. CDR3 residues: CASSLVGQSTDTQYF. CDR3 nucleotide sequence: TGCGCCAGCAGCTTGGTTGGACAGAGCACAGATACGCAGTATTTT.

The chain carries TRBV10-3 and TRBJ1-2; D may be TRBD1 (5 bases). Trimming took off 0 bases at V and 8 bases at J, with 13 bases between the two ends. Germline CDR1 and CDR2: ENHRY and SYGVKD. CDR3 size: 14 residues. The CDR3 here is CAISESGRVNGYTF. The CDR3 nucleotides read TGTGCCATCAGTGAGTCCGGCAGGGTGAACGGCTACACCTTC.

This clone was seen only once. Written as DNA, the CDR3 is TGTGCCTGGAGTGTACGAAGGGGGGGCGACAATGAGCAGTTCTTC. Translating it yields CAWSVRRGGDNEQFF. This chain joins TRBV30 and TRBJ2-1; TRBD2 might be the D (7 bases). Germline values: CDR1 GTSNPN, CDR2 SVGIG (reference sequence). The CDR3 runs 15 residues. V was clipped by 0 bases and J by 5 bases, with 14 bases between them.

The J gene is TRBJ2-5, the V gene TRBV10-3; 8 nucleotides match TRBD1. Germline V gives CDR1 ENHRY, CDR2 SYGVKD. This CDR3 region has 14 residues. The J segment lost 5 bases and the V segment lost 2 bases, leaving 4 bases of the junction unmatched. The CDR3 sequence is CAISEGQGGETQYF. The CDR3 DNA follows: TGTGCCATCAGTGAGGGACAGGGTGGCGAGACCCAGTACTTC.

Regarding this clone: A read error may produce the germline difference seen at one junction end. This chain connects TRBV7-9 to TRBJ1-2; D uncertain. This CDR3 comprises 12 residues. Germline CDR1 reads SEHNR; CDR2 reads FQNEAQ (reference sequence). This CDR3 reads CSSSLDTDGYTF. The CDR3 nucleotides are TGTTCCAGCAGCTTAGACACAGATGGCTACACCTTC.

This sequence joins TRBV5-1 and TRBJ2-5; D ambiguous. The CDR3 is 14 residues long. V was cut by 4 bases and J by 7 bases, with 17 bases left in between. Germline CDR1 and CDR2: SGHRS and YFSETQ. CDR3 nucleotides: TGCGCCAGCAGCCGACCTGACTCGTCCGGGACCCAGTACTTC. Translation gives CASSRPDSSGTQYF.

The chain recombines TRBV6-6 with TRBJ1-1; no definite D call. The germline CDR1 and CDR2 sequences are MNHNY and SVGAGI (reference sequence). Trimming pared 6 bases from V and 0 bases from J, leaving 14 bases between. The CDR3 loop spans 15 amino acids. CDR3 sequence (DNA): TGTGCCAGCAGCCGGGAAAGGCGGCTGAACACTGAAGCTTTCTTT. Amino acids: CASSRERRLNTEAFF.

The chain couples TRBV6-5 to TRBJ2-2; D perhaps matches TRBD2 (6 bases). Looked up from germline, CDR1 is MNHEY and CDR2 is SVGAGI. Deletions cut 7 bases from V and 1 base from J, with 13 bases between. CDR3 length equals 15 residues. CDR3 amino acids: CASTPGGRNTGELFF. The CDR3 DNA sequence: TGTGCCAGCACCCCCGGGGGTAGGAACACCGGGGAGCTGTTTTTT.

This chain joins TRBV15 and TRBJ1-2; tentative D call: TRBD1 (6 bases). Germline assignment: CDR1 LNHNV and CDR2 YYDKDF (reference sequence). V was cut by 1 base and J by 0 bases, with 9 bases left in between. The CDR3 length is 15 residues. CDR3 DNA: TGTGCCACCAGCAGAGGACAGGCAGCTAACTATGGCTACACCTTC. It codes for CATSRGQAANYGYTF.

For this clone: Relative to the germline gene, one junction end is altered; a read error may explain this. The chain couples TRBV10-3 to TRBJ1-1; D unclear. Germline V lookup: CDR1 ENHRY, CDR2 SYGVKD. The CDR3 runs 13 residues. Here the CDR3 reads CAINIEAVGIRIF. The CDR3 DNA reads TGTGCCATCAACATCGAGGCTGTAGGTATTAGGATCTTT.

The V and J genes are TRBV13 and TRBJ2-5; no firm D call. The CDR3 covers 15 residues. With 0 bases removed from V and 2 bases from J, the gap between germline ends came to 10 bases. The germline V gene has CDR1 PRHDT and CDR2 FYEKMQ (reference sequence). The DNA for the CDR3 is TGTGCCAGCAGCTTAGGGGCAGGTAGTCAAGAGACCCAGTACTTC. Residues: CASSLGAGSQETQYF.

The chain couples TRBV27 to TRBJ1-5; D is unclear. V dropped 2 bases and J dropped 5 bases, with 7 bases sitting between them. Germline CDR1 MNHEY, CDR2 SMNVEV (reference sequence). The CDR3 has 13 amino acids. CDR3 amino acids: CASSLREDQPQHF. CDR3 in DNA: TGTGCCAGCAGTTTAAGGGAGGATCAGCCCCAGCATTTT.

CDR3 nucleotide sequence: TGTGCCACCAGCTGGGGCAAGTATAACTATGGCTACACCTTC. This sequence encodes CATSWGKYNYGYTF. The chain recombines TRBV15 with TRBJ1-2, with TRBD1 as a possible D gene (5 bases). Germline CDR1 and CDR2: LNHNV and YYDKDF (reference sequence). Trimming cost V 5 bases and J 1 base, with 11 bases left between them. There are 14 residues in the CDR3.

As to this clone: The junction does not match germline at one end; this may be a read error. Other DNA sequences in the same sample also yield this CDR3. The rearrangement links TRBV27 to TRBJ2-7; 7 bases are a match to TRBD1. The CDR3 has 15 amino acids. Germline V gives CDR1 MNHEY, CDR2 SMNVEV (reference sequence). CDR3 sequence reads: CASSLQGLSSYEQYF. The CDR3 DNA reads as TGCGCCAGCAGTTTACAGGGGCTTAGTTCCTACGAGCAGTACTTC.

The chain employs TRBV6-1 and TRBJ1-5; 8 nucleotides match TRBD1. The V gene's germline CDR1 is MNHNS and CDR2 SASEGT. The trim removed 1 base at V and 5 bases at J, leaving 10 bases unmatched. The CDR3 is 17 amino acids. The CDR3, as DNA: TGTGCCAGCAGTGAAGGCGCGGCAGGGGGCTCTCATCAGCCCCAGCATTTT. Its protein product is CASSEGAAGGSHQPQHF.

A single count supports this clone. The CDR3 nucleotides are TGTGCCAGCAGTTCCGACCACAGGGGGGCCCAGCATTTT. Translation: CASSSDHRGAQHF. V gene TRBV2 combines with J gene TRBJ1-5; 8 bases fit TRBD1. The CDR3 is 13 residues long. Unmatched junction bases numbered 8, after V lost 5 bases and J lost 11 bases. Per the germline V gene, CDR1 is SNHLY and CDR2 is FYNNEI.

The chain carries TRBV10-3 and TRBJ1-5, with D maybe TRBD1 (6 bases). This CDR3 has 15 residues. V was clipped by 0 bases and J by 7 bases, with 13 bases between them. Germline CDR1 reads ENHRY; CDR2 reads SYGVKD. The CDR3 is CAISESGRGRQPQHF. The CDR3, as DNA: TGTGCCATCAGTGAGTCTGGCAGGGGACGGCAGCCCCAGCATTTT.

The rearrangement uses TRBV9 and TRBJ1-1; no definite D call. Trimming took off 0 bases at V and 6 bases at J, with 15 bases between the two ends. Germline V gene lookup returns CDR1 SGDLS and CDR2 YYNGEE. This CDR3 region has 15 residues. This CDR3 reads CASSVGVTPIPEAFF. The CDR3 nucleotides are TGTGCCAGCAGCGTAGGGGTGACACCAATCCCTGAAGCTTTCTTT.

This rearrangement joins TRBV5-6 to TRBJ1-1; 8 nucleotides agree with TRBD1. The V gene's germline CDR1 is SGHDT and CDR2 YYEEEE. This CDR3 comprises 13 residues. V was clipped by 4 bases and J by 4 bases; unmatched bases: 3. The DNA of the CDR3 is TGTGCCAGCAGCCACGACAGGGGCACTGAAGCTTTCTTT. Its protein product is CASSHDRGTEAFF. Supplemented by reference TRBV5-6 and TRBJ1-1, the full variable domain reads DAGVTQSPTHLIKTRGQQVTLRCSPKSGHDTVSWYQQALGQGPQFIFQYYEEEERQRGNFPDRFSGHQFPNYSSELNVNALLLGDSALYLCASSHDRGTEAFFGQGTRLTVV.